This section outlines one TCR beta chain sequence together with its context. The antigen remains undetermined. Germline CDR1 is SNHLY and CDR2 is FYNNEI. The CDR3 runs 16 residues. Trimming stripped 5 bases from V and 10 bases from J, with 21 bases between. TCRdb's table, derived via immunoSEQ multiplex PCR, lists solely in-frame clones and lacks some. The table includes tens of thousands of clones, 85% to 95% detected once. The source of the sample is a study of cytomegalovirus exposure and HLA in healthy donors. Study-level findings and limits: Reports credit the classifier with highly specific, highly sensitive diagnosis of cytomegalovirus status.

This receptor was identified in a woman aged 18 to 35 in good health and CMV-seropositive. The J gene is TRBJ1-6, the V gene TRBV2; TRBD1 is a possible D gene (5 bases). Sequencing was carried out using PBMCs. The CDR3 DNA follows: TGTGCCAGCAGTACCACAGGAGGAGGGGACGGATCACCCCTCCACTTT. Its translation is CASSTTGGGDGSPLHF.